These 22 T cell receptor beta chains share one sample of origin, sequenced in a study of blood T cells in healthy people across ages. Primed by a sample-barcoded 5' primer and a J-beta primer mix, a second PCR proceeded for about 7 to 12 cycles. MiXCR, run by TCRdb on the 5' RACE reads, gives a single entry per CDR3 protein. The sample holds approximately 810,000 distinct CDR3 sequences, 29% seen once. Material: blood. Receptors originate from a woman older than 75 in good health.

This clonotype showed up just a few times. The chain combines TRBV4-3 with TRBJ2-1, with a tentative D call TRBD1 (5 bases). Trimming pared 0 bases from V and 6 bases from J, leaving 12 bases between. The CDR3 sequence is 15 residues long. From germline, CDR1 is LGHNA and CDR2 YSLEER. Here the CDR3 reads CASSQDSRGINEQFF. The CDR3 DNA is TGCGCCAGCAGCCAAGATTCAAGGGGCATCAATGAGCAGTTCTTC.

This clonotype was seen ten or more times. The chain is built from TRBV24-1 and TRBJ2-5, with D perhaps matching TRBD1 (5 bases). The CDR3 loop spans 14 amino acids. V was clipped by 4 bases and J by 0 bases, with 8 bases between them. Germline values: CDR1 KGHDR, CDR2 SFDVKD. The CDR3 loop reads CATSDPGYQETQYF. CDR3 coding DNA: TGTGCCACCAGTGACCCAGGGTACCAAGAGACCCAGTACTTC.

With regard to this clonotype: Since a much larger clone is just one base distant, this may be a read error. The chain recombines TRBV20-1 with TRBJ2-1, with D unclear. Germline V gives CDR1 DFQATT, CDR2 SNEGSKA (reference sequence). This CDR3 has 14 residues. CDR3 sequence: CSASSRRVYNGQFF. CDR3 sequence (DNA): TGCAGTGCTAGTTCCCGCCGAGTTTACAATGGGCAGTTCTTC.

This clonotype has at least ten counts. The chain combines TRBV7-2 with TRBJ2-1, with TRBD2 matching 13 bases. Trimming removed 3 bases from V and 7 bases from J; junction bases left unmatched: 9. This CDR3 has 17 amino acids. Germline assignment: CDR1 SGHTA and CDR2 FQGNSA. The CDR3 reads CASSLTPGLAGPNEQFF. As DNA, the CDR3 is TGTGCCAGCAGCTTGACTCCGGGACTAGCGGGGCCAAATGAGCAGTTCTTC.

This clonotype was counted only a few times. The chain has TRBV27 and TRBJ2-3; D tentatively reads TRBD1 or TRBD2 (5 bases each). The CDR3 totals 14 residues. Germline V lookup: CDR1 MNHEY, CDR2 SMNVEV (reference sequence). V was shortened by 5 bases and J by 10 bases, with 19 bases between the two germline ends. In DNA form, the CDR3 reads TGTGCCAGCAGTGGGACCCCGGTAGGTAATGCGCAGTATTTT. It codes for CASSGTPVGNAQYF.

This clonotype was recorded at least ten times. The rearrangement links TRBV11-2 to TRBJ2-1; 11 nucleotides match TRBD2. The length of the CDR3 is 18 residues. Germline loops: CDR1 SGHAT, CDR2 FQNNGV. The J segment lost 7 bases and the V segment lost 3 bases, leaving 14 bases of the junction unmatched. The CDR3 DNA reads TGTGCCAGCAGCTTGCCGACCTTACTAGCGGGGGTTCTTAATGAGCAGTTCTTC. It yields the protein CASSLPTLLAGVLNEQFF.

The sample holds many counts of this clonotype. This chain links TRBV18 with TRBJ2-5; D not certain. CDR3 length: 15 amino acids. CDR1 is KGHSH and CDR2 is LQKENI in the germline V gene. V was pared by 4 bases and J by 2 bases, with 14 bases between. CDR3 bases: TGTGCCAGCTCACGCCCCCAAAGGGCGCAAGAGACCCAGTACTTC. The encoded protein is CASSRPQRAQETQYF.

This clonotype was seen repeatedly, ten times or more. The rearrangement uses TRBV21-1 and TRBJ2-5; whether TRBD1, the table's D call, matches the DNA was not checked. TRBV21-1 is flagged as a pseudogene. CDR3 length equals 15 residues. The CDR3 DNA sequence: TGTGCCAGCAGCACCCCCAGGCGGGGAGAAGAGACCCAGTACTTC. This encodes CASSTPRRGEETQYF.

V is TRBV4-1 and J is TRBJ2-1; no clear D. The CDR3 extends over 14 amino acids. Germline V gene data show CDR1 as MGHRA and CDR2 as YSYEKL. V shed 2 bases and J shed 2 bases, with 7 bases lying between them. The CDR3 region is CASSQFTAYNEQFF. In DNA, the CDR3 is TGCGCCAGCAGCCAATTCACAGCCTACAATGAGCAGTTCTTC.

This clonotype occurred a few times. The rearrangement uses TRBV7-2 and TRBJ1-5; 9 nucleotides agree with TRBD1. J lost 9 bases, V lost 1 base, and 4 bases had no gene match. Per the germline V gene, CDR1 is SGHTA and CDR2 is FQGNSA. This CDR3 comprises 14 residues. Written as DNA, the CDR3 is TGTGCCAGCAGCTTAGACAGGGGGCGAGGGCCCCAGCATTTT. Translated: CASSLDRGRGPQHF.

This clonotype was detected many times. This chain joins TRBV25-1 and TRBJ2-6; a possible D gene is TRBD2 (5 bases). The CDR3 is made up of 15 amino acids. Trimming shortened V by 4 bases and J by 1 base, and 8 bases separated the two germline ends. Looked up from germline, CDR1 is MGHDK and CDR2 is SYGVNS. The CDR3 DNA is TGTGCCAGCAGTGCCGGGGTGTCTGGGGCCAACGTCCTGACTTTC. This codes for CASSAGVSGANVLTF.

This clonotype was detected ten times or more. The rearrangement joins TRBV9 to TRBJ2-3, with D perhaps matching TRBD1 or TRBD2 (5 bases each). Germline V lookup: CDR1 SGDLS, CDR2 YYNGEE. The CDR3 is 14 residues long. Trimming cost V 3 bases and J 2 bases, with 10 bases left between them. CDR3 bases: TGTGCCAGCAGCGCGCGAGGGGACACAGATACGCAGTATTTT. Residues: CASSARGDTDTQYF.

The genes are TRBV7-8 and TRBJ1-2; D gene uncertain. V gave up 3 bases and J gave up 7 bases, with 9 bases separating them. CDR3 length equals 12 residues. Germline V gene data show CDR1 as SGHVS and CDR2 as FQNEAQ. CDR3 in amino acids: CASSFALGGYTF. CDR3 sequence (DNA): TGTGCCAGCAGCTTCGCGCTGGGTGGCTACACCTTC.

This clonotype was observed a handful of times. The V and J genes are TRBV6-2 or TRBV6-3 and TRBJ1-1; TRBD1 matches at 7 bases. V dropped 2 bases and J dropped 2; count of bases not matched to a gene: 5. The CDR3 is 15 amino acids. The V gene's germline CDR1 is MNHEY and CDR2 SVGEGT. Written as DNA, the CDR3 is TGTGCCAGCAGTTACAGACAGGGAAGAAACACTGAAGCTTTCTTT. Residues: CASSYRQGRNTEAFF.

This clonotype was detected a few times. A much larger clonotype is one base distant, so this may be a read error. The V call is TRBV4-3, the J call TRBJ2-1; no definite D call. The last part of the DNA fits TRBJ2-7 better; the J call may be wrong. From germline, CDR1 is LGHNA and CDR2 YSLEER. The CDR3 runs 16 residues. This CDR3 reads CASSQGHTSSYNEQYF. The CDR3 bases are TGCGCCAGCAGCCAAGGGCACACCAGCTCCTACAATGAGCAGTACTTC.

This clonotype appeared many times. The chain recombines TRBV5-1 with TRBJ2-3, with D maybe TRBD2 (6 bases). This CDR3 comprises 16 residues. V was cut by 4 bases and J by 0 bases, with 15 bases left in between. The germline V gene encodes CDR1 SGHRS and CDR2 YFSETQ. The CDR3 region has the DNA TGCGCCAGCAGCCCGATGGGACTCACTAGCACAGATACGCAGTATTTT. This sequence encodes CASSPMGLTSTDTQYF.

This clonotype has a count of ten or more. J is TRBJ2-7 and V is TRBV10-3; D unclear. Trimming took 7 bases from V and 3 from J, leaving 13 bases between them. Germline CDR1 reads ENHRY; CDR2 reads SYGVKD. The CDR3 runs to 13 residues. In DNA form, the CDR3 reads TGTGCCATCAAAGTCGGGCAGGACTACGAGCAGTACTTC. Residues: CAIKVGQDYEQYF.

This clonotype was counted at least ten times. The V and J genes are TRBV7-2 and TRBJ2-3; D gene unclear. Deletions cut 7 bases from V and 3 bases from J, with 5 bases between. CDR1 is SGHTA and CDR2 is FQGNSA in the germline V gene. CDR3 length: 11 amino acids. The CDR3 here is CASKRTDTQYF. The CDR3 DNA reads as TGTGCCAGCAAACGGACAGATACGCAGTATTTT.

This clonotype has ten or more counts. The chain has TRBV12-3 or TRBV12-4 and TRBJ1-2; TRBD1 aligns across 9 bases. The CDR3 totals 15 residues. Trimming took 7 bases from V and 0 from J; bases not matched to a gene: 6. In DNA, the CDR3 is TGTGCCAGCACCCCACAGGGGGCTGCTAACTATGGCTACACCTTC. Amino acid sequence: CASTPQGAANYGYTF.

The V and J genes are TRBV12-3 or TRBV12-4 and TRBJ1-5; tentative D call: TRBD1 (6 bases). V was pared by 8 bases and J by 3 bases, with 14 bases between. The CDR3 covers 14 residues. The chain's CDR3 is CASSDSGANQPQHF. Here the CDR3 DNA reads TGTGCCAGCTCAGACTCAGGGGCCAATCAGCCCCAGCATTTT.

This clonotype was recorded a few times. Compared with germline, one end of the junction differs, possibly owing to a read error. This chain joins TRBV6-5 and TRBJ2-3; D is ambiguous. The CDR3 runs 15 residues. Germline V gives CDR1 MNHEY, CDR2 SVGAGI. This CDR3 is CARSTRTVSTDTQYF. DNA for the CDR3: TGTGCCCGCAGTACGAGGACGGTTAGCACAGATACGCAGTATTTT.

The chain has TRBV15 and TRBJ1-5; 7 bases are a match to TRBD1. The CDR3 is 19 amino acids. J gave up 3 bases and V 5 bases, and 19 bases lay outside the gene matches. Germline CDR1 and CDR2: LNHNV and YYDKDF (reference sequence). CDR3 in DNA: TGTGCCACCAGCGGAAACTTAAAGCGGGACAGCATAACCAATCAGCCCCAGCATTTT. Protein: CATSGNLKRDSITNQPQHF.